The 30 T cell receptor beta chains listed next were all sequenced from one sample in a study of shared clonotypes between healthy human individuals. Produced via immunoSEQ multiplex PCR; TCRdb's table is partial and in-frame only. The data contain over 2 million clones, 95% of them singletons. Material: naive CD4+ T cells sorted from blood. The subset is: CD45RA+ positively selected. These receptors were taken from a man in his late teens or twenties in good health.

DNA for the CDR3: TGTGCCAGCAGCGACGAGGCGAACTCTGGAAACACCATATATTTT. Translation: CASSDEANSGNTIYF. This chain uses TRBV9 with TRBJ1-3; D gene ambiguous. The V gene lost 3 bases and the J gene lost 0 bases, with 10 bases spanning the gap. CDR3 length equals 15 residues. Germline loops: CDR1 SGDLS, CDR2 YYNGEE.

This sequence joins TRBV6-1 and TRBJ2-5; a weak D match, TRBD2 (6 bases). CDR3 length: 13 amino acids. V lost 6 bases and J lost 4, with 12 bases in between. CDR1 and CDR2 (germline): MNHNS, SASEGT. The CDR3 region is CASRPIGGETQYF. The CDR3 DNA is TGTGCCAGCAGACCAATCGGGGGAGAGACCCAGTACTTC.

V is TRBV5-1 and J is TRBJ2-7; D tentatively fits TRBD1 or TRBD2 (6 bases each). The V end was cut by 3 bases, the J end by 2 bases, with 18 bases between. The CDR3 sequence is 16 residues long. The germline V gene has CDR1 SGHRS and CDR2 YFSETQ. CDR3: CASSYTLTGGTYEQYF. DNA of the CDR3: TGCGCCAGCAGCTATACCCTCACCGGGGGCACCTACGAGCAGTACTTC.

The V gene is TRBV9, the J gene TRBJ2-4; D possibly corresponds to TRBD2 (6 bases). Trimming removed 3 bases at V and 5 bases at J, with 12 bases between. Germline CDR1 is SGDLS and CDR2 is YYNGEE. The CDR3 extends over 14 amino acids. The CDR3 protein is CASSAPGLQNIQYF. The CDR3 nucleotides read TGTGCCAGCAGCGCGCCGGGACTCCAAAACATTCAGTACTTC.

This clone was counted a single time. The chain joins TRBV4-1 to TRBJ1-4; TRBD1 might be the D (5 bases). V was cut by 4 bases and J by 5 bases, with 14 bases left in between. Germline CDR1 is MGHRA and CDR2 is YSYEKL. The CDR3 sequence is 15 residues long. The CDR3, as DNA: TGCGCCAGCAGCCTGCTGGGGGGAAGGAATGAAAAACTGTTTTTT. Encoded protein: CASSLLGGRNEKLFF.

The J gene is TRBJ2-7, the V gene TRBV10-3; maybe TRBD2 (5 bases). Trimming removed 6 bases from V and 3 bases from J, with 12 bases in between. Germline lookup yields CDR1 ENHRY and CDR2 SYGVKD. This CDR3 is 13 amino acids long. The CDR3 loop reads CAISPNEGYEQYF. The DNA for the CDR3 is TGTGCCATCAGCCCGAATGAGGGCTACGAGCAGTACTTC.

The V call is TRBV30, the J call TRBJ2-5; a possible D gene is TRBD1 (5 bases). The length of the CDR3 is 13 residues. V lost 6 bases, J lost 1 base, and 12 bases lay in between. Germline V CDR1 and CDR2: GTSNPN, SVGIG (reference sequence). CDR3 DNA: TGTGCCTGCGGGTCAGGGCTCCAAGAGACCCAGTACTTC. Its translation: CACGSGLQETQYF. The whole variable domain, remainder taken from reference TRBV30 and TRBJ2-5, is SQTIHQWPATLVQPVGSPLSLECTVEGTSNPNLYWYRQAAGRGLQLLFYSVGIGQISSEVPQNLSASRPQDRQFILSSKKLLLSDSGFYLCACGSGLQETQYFGPGTRLLVL.

The rearrangement links TRBV15 to TRBJ2-7; D unresolved. The CDR3 length is 13 residues. V dropped 1 base and J dropped 2 bases, with 6 bases sitting between them. Germline lookup yields CDR1 LNHNV and CDR2 YYDKDF (reference sequence). CDR3 region: CATSRGVTYEQYF. The CDR3 DNA reads TGTGCCACCAGCAGAGGAGTAACCTACGAGCAGTACTTC.

The rearrangement uses TRBV4-1 and TRBJ2-1; D might be TRBD2 (6 bases). The CDR3 totals 14 residues. In germline, CDR1 is MGHRA, CDR2 YSYEKL. The V gene lost 6 bases and the J gene lost 2 bases, with 11 bases spanning the gap. The CDR3, as DNA: TGCGCCAGCAGTGATACTAGCCCCTACAATGAGCAGTTCTTC. Protein: CASSDTSPYNEQFF.

J is TRBJ2-3 and V is TRBV15; possibly TRBD2 for D (6 bases). Germline loops: CDR1 LNHNV, CDR2 YYDKDF (reference sequence). V dropped 2 bases and J dropped 2 bases, with 14 bases sitting between them. This CDR3 has 16 residues. The CDR3 nucleotides read TGTGCCACCAGCAGATTGGGACGCGGGGACACAGATACGCAGTATTTT. Translated, it gives CATSRLGRGDTDTQYF.

This chain joins TRBV5-8 and TRBJ1-4; weak D call: TRBD1 (6 bases). V was shortened by 4 bases and J by 0 bases, with 10 bases between the two germline ends. Germline loops: CDR1 SGHTS, CDR2 YDEGEE. The CDR3 extends over 15 amino acids. The CDR3: CASSREGATNEKLFF. In DNA form, the CDR3 reads TGTGCCAGCAGCCGGGAGGGGGCAACTAATGAAAAACTGTTTTTT.

The V and J genes are TRBV27 and TRBJ2-1; D tentatively fits TRBD1 or TRBD2 (5 bases each). Looked up from germline, CDR1 is MNHEY and CDR2 is SMNVEV (reference sequence). The CDR3 contains 16 residues. With 7 bases removed from V and 5 bases from J, the gap between germline ends came to 21 bases. The CDR3 is CASKFLGPTVHNEQFF. The DNA for the CDR3 is TGTGCCAGCAAATTTCTGGGACCAACGGTCCACAATGAGCAGTTCTTC.

This clone was observed a single time. This rearrangement joins TRBV6-5 to TRBJ1-2; D remains ambiguous. Germline V gene sequence: CDR1 MNHEY, CDR2 SVGAGI. The CDR3 is 14 residues long. V lost 2 bases and J 4 bases, leaving 11 bases between the germline ends. The CDR3 nucleotides read TGTGCCAGCAGTTACGCTAGGGCTGGCTATGGCTACACCTTC. Encoded protein: CASSYARAGYGYTF.

This sequence joins TRBV9 and TRBJ2-1, with 14 bases lining up with TRBD2. Trimming cost V 0 bases and J 8 bases; bases outside gene matches: 4. The CDR3 loop spans 16 amino acids. The germline gives CDR1 SGDLS, CDR2 YYNGEE. For the CDR3, the DNA is TGTGCCAGCAGCGTAGCGGGACTAGCGGGAGTTTATGAGCAGTTCTTC. It specifies CASSVAGLAGVYEQFF.

This chain joins TRBV4-1 and TRBJ2-3, with D unresolved. V was clipped by 6 bases and J by 6 bases, with 22 bases between them. The germline V gene encodes CDR1 MGHRA and CDR2 YSYEKL. This CDR3 has 16 residues. The CDR3 DNA reads TGCGCCAGCAGGCGGACCCCCTGGGATGTTAGGGATACGCAGTATTTT. Translating gives CASRRTPWDVRDTQYF.

The rearrangement joins TRBV11-2 to TRBJ1-2, with D perhaps TRBD1 (5 bases). Trimming removed 5 bases from V and 4 bases from J, with 17 bases in between. This CDR3 is 15 amino acids long. Looked up from germline, CDR1 is SGHAT and CDR2 is FQNNGV. The CDR3 here is CASSPWGSQSYGYTF. The DNA of the CDR3 is TGTGCCAGCAGCCCGTGGGGGAGCCAGAGCTATGGCTACACCTTC.

This clone has just one count. The chain combines TRBV30 with TRBJ1-4; D unresolved. Germline loops: CDR1 GTSNPN, CDR2 SVGIG (reference sequence). The CDR3 is made up of 16 amino acids. V lost 8 bases to trimming and J lost 4 bases, with 23 bases between them. CDR3 in amino acids: CAGSRSGELSNEKLFF. Written as DNA, the CDR3 is TGTGCCGGTAGTAGGTCGGGCGAACTTAGTAATGAAAAACTGTTTTTT.

CDR3 sequence reads: CASRLAGGHLKQYF. In DNA form, the CDR3 reads TGTGCAAGTCGCTTGGCGGGGGGCCATTTGAAGCAGTACTTC. The chain carries TRBV12-2 and TRBJ2-7; the tabulated D call, TRBD2, remains unverified against the DNA. TRBV12-2 is assigned pseudogene status. The CDR3 is made up of 14 amino acids.

The V call is TRBV7-2, the J call TRBJ2-7; D call uncertain. The CDR3 sequence is 15 residues long. The germline V gene has CDR1 SGHTA and CDR2 FQGNSA. Trimming stripped 1 base from V and 0 bases from J, with 10 bases between. CDR3 nucleotide sequence: TGTGCCAGCAGCTTAGGTCGGAATCCCTCCTACGAGCAGTACTTC. It encodes CASSLGRNPSYEQYF.

Written as DNA, the CDR3 is TGTGCCAGCAGCCAACAGACTAGCGGGTCCACCTACGAGCAGTACTTC. Translated: CASSQQTSGSTYEQYF. The V gene is TRBV7-9, the J gene TRBJ2-7; TRBD2 agrees at 10 bases. Per the germline V gene, CDR1 is SEHNR and CDR2 is FQNEAQ (reference sequence). This CDR3 has 16 amino acids. J gave up 2 bases and V 5 bases, and 9 bases lay outside the gene matches.

This chain links TRBV19 with TRBJ1-3; no clear D. Germline values: CDR1 LNHDA, CDR2 SQIVND (reference sequence). The CDR3 loop spans 15 amino acids. V was clipped by 7 bases and J by 0 bases, with 13 bases between them. In nucleotides, the CDR3 is TGTGCCAGTACCCGCGGACGGACCTCTGGAAACACCATATATTTT. Amino acid sequence: CASTRGRTSGNTIYF.

Turning to this clone: The same CDR3 is also encoded by other DNA sequences in this sample. V is TRBV2 and J is TRBJ2-1, with no clear D. This CDR3 has 11 amino acids. Germline V gene data show CDR1 as SNHLY and CDR2 as FYNNEI. Trimming removed 6 bases from V and 3 bases from J, with 3 bases in between. This CDR3 reads CASRGYNEQFF. The CDR3 DNA reads as TGTGCCAGCAGGGGCTACAATGAGCAGTTCTTC.

This clone was detected only once. The rearrangement uses TRBV18 and TRBJ1-2; D unclear. The germline gives CDR1 KGHSH, CDR2 LQKENI. V gave up 1 base and J gave up 6 bases, with 9 bases separating them. The CDR3 length is 13 residues. The DNA for the CDR3 is TGTGCCAGCTCACCACAGGGTGGCGATGGCTACACCTTC. Its protein product is CASSPQGGDGYTF.

The rearrangement joins TRBV5-1 to TRBJ2-3; 8 bases are a match to TRBD2. The germline gives CDR1 SGHRS, CDR2 YFSETQ. Unmatched junction bases numbered 15, after V lost 0 bases and J lost 9 bases. This CDR3 has 17 amino acids. The DNA for the CDR3 is TGCGCCAGCAGCTTGGCCCCTCGAGCGGGGGCCGACCTAACGCAGTATTTT. Its protein product is CASSLAPRAGADLTQYF.

The rearrangement joins TRBV2 to TRBJ2-3; no reliable D call. CDR3 length: 13 amino acids. Germline CDR1 SNHLY, CDR2 FYNNEI. V was shortened by 2 bases and J by 6 bases, with 9 bases between the two germline ends. CDR3 loop: CASSELTSDTQYF. CDR3 sequence (DNA): TGTGCCAGCAGTGAATTAACGTCCGATACGCAGTATTTT.

In this sample, this clone turned up once. CDR3 region: CASSQRGVSTGELFF. The CDR3 coding sequence is TGCGCCAGCAGTCAACGAGGGGTTAGTACCGGGGAGCTGTTTTTT. The genes are TRBV4-1 and TRBJ2-2; D is possibly TRBD1 or TRBD2 (5 bases each). V lost 6 bases and J lost 5, with 16 bases in between. This CDR3 is built from 15 residues. Looked up from germline, CDR1 is MGHRA and CDR2 is YSYEKL.

With respect to this clone: A much larger clone lies a single base off, so this may be a read error. This chain connects TRBV6-6 to TRBJ1-1, with D maybe TRBD1 (5 bases). The CDR3 runs to 14 residues. Looked up from germline, CDR1 is MNHNY and CDR2 is SVGAGI (reference sequence). V lost 5 bases, J lost 1 base, and 11 bases lay in between. The CDR3: CASSTTVGNTEAFF. The CDR3 DNA follows: TGTGCCAGCAGTACGACAGTGGGGAACACTGAAGCTTTCTTT.

The genes are TRBV9 and TRBJ2-1, with TRBD2 matching over 13 bases. The V gene end was trimmed by 7 bases and the J gene end by 5 bases; junction bases not matched to a gene: 3. The germline V gene has CDR1 SGDLS and CDR2 YYNGEE. The CDR3 covers 14 residues. CDR3 sequence (DNA): TGTGCCAGCGGTACTAGCGGGAGGGACAATGAGCAGTTCTTC. It codes for CASGTSGRDNEQFF.

The chain joins TRBV10-3 to TRBJ1-5, with 9 bases lining up with TRBD1. The J segment lost 6 bases and the V segment lost 6 bases, leaving 6 bases of the junction unmatched. CDR3 length: 14 residues. CDR1 and CDR2 from the germline V gene are ENHRY and SYGVKD. In nucleotides, the CDR3 is TGTGCCATCAGCCCCGGGACAGGGCGTCAGCCCCAGCATTTT. Translation gives CAISPGTGRQPQHF.

V is TRBV7-6 and J is TRBJ2-7; possibly TRBD1 or TRBD2 for D (5 bases each). The germline gives CDR1 SGHVS, CDR2 FNYEAQ. The length of the CDR3 is 15 residues. Between the trimmed V and J ends, which lost 5 bases and 2 bases, there was a span of 16 bases. CDR3 amino acids: CASSPGTGLPYEQYF. The CDR3 bases are TGTGCCAGCAGCCCCGGGACGGGGTTGCCCTACGAGCAGTACTTC.